The clone carrying this T cell receptor beta chain was recorded only once. The antigen remains unidentified. This sample is drawn from a study of identical twins. Study-wide findings and caveats: Models predicted too little out-of-frame TCR alpha sharing in monozygotic twins. Weaker excess sharing between twins was seen in beta out-of-frame sequences. Insertions ran lower in abundant cord blood beta clonotypes, though not in memory repertoires.

There are 10 residues in the CDR3. Trimming pared 8 bases from V and 7 bases from J, leaving 9 bases between. Through template switching, a universal primer site was introduced, and the cDNA contained unique molecular identifiers. TCRdb re-called the 5' RACE reads with MiXCR, one entry per CDR3 protein. The repertoire holds more than 350,000 distinct CDR3 sequences, with approximately 9.1% as singletons. The receptor was derived from a woman aged 50 to 65 in good health. The chain has TRBV12-3 or TRBV12-4 and TRBJ2-7; D gene unclear. The sample consisted of naive T cells sorted from blood. The CDR3 loop reads CASPLWEQYV. The CDR3 coding sequence is TGTGCCAGCCCACTTTGGGAGCAGTACGTC.